The 8 T cell receptor gamma chains below come from one sample, sequenced in a study of gamma delta lymphoproliferative disorders and STAT genes. TCRdb called clones anew from the multiplex PCR reads with CATT. The sample contains several thousand gamma-chain clones, roughly 7% of which appear only once. Genomic DNA from isolated PBMCs served as the sequencing template. Material: blood. These receptors were taken from a human donor in good health.

This clone rates as medium-sized. The genes are TRGV11 and TRGJ1 or TRGJ2. The J gene is absent in TCRdb and was assigned here via DNA matching to germline. TRGV11 is designated an ORF whose function remains uncertain. The CDR3 is made up of 15 amino acids. V lost 4 bases, J lost 7 bases, and 13 bases stayed unmatched. The CDR3 loop is CACWIRPKREYKKLF. DNA of the CDR3: TGTGCCTGCTGGATTAGACCGAAAAGGGAATATAAGAAACTCTTT.

By its share, this clone is medium-sized. Other DNA sequences within the sample encode an identical CDR3. The V call is TRGV4, the J call TRGJ1 or TRGJ2. In the absence of a J gene in TCRdb, the DNA was matched to germline to assign it here. CDR3 length: 13 residues. CDR1 and CDR2 (germline): EGSTGY, YDSYTSSV. The junction had 6 bases not matched to a gene; V was cut back by 1 base and J by 6 bases. The CDR3 loop reads CATWDGLGYKKLF. CDR3 bases: TGTGCCACCTGGGATGGTTTGGGTTATAAGAAACTCTTT.

In its sample, this clone ranks as medium-sized. CDR3 DNA sequence: TGTGCCACCTGGTGGGGGAATTATAAGAAACTCTTT. It codes for CATWWGNYKKLF. V and J are TRGV3 and TRGJ1 or TRGJ2. Here the J gene was assigned by germline matching of the DNA, as TCRdb has none. V was clipped by 6 bases and J by 5 bases; unmatched bases: 7. Germline lookup yields CDR1 VTNTFY and CDR2 YDVSTARD (reference sequence). CDR3 size: 12 residues.

This clone is medium-sized by share. The genes are TRGV9 and TRGJ1 or TRGJ2. The J gene is not listed in TCRdb, so it was assigned here from a DNA match to germline. J lost 2 bases, V lost 0 bases, and 4 bases had no gene match. CDR3 length: 14 amino acids. Germline V gene lookup returns CDR1 GITISATS and CDR2 ISYDGTV (reference sequence). CDR3 bases: TGTGCCTTGTGGGAGGTGGAAGATTATTATAAGAAACTCTTT. This sequence encodes CALWEVEDYYKKLF.

By sample share, this clone is medium-sized (0.01 to 0.1%). The chain carries TRGV4 and TRGJ1 or TRGJ2. Germline CDR1 EGSTGY, CDR2 YDSYTSSV. J gave up 11 bases and V 10 bases, and 8 bases lay outside the gene matches. This CDR3 contains 9 residues. CDR3 amino acids: CATGWEKLF. The CDR3 coding sequence is TGTGCCACAGGGTGGGAGAAACTCTTT.

This clone is medium-sized in the sample. This same CDR3 is encoded by further DNA sequences in the sample. The chain employs TRGV3 and TRGJ1 or TRGJ2. TCRdb leaves out the J gene; it was filled in here by matching the DNA to germline. V lost 0 bases and J lost 11; bases outside the gene matches: 4. The CDR3 consists of 11 residues. CDR1 VTNTFY and CDR2 YDVSTARD come from the germline V gene (reference sequence). The CDR3 DNA follows: TGTGCCACCTGGGACAGGCCCGAGAAACTCTTT. Translated, it gives CATWDRPEKLF.

This clone is labeled medium-sized. The genes are TRGV4 and TRGJ1 or TRGJ2. The J gene comes from matching the DNA to germline here; TCRdb lacks it. The V and J ends lost 2 bases and 7 bases, in that order; junction bases with no gene match: 5. The CDR3 has 12 amino acids. CDR1 and CDR2 from the germline V gene are EGSTGY and YDSYTSSV. CDR3 nucleotides: TGTGCCACCTGGGATGAAAAGTATAAGAAACTCTTT. The encoded protein is CATWDEKYKKLF.

This clone was counted ten times or more. The rearrangement uses TRGV2 and TRGJP2. Because TCRdb records no J gene, it was assigned here through a match of the DNA to germline. This CDR3 is 13 amino acids long. The J segment lost 11 bases and the V segment lost 3 bases, leaving 9 bases of the junction unmatched. CDR1 EGSNGY and CDR2 YDSYNSKV come from the germline V gene. This CDR3 reads CATWDTSGWIKTF. DNA of the CDR3: TGTGCCACCTGGGACACTTCGGGGTGGATCAAGACGTTT.